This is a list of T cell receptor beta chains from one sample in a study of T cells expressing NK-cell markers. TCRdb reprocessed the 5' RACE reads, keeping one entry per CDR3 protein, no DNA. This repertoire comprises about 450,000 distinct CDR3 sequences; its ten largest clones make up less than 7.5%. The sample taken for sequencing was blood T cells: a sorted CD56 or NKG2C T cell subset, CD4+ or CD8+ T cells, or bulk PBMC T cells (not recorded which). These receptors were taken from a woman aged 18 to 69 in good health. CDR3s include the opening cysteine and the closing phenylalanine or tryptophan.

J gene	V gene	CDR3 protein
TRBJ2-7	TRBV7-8	CASSHGTEAYEQYF
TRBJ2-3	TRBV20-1	CSARDGDRLTDTQYF
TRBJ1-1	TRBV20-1	CSARSLNTEAFF
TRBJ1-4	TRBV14	CASSQTGNEKLFF
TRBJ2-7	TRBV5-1	CASSWGTSGRTYEQYF
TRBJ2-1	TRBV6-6	CASSFKSPEQFF
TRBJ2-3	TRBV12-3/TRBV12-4	CASHWAQDTQYF
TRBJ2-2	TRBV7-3	CASKEGAGELFF
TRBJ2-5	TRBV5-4	CASSLEVEETQYF
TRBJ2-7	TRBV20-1	CSARDFLAGSYEQYF
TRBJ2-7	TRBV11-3	CASGTGGNEQYF
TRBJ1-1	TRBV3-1	CASSQYNQNTEAFF
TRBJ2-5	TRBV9	CASSVGRVQETQYF
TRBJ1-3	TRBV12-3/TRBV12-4	CASSPLAGNTIYF
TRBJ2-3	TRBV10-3	CAITPDTSTDTQYF
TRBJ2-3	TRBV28	CASKPFLAGVSTDTQYF
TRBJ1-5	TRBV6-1	CASSEADGGSQPQHF
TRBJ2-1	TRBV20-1	CSARSESSYNEQFF